The 30 T cell receptor beta chains given below trace back to one sample, sequenced in a study of T cell responses to AZD1222 COVID-19 vaccine. Sequencing used immunoSEQ multiplex PCR; TCRdb keeps in-frame clones, though not all of them. The table records some 170,000 clones, 75% to 90% of them present only once. This specimen consisted of peripheral blood, obtained 28 days after the second dose of the MenACWY control vaccine. The receptors come from an adult who received the MenACWY meningococcal vaccine as a control.

The genes are TRBV11-2 and TRBJ2-1; 9 nucleotides agree with TRBD2. The CDR3 is 15 amino acids. Per germline, CDR1 SGHAT and CDR2 FQNNGV. V lost 2 bases and J lost 7; bases outside the gene matches: 6. The chain's CDR3 is CASSLLAGVRNEQFF. The CDR3, as DNA: TGTGCCAGCAGCTTATTAGCGGGAGTTAGAAATGAGCAGTTCTTC.

The chain joins TRBV3-1 (or the pseudogene TRBV3-2) to TRBJ2-1; 8 bases fit TRBD1. Germline assignment: CDR1 LGHDT and CDR2 YNNKEL (reference sequence). Trimming took 3 bases from V and 2 from J; bases not matched to a gene: 9. The CDR3 sequence is 17 residues long. This chain's CDR3 is CASSHYSQGAAYNEQFF. The CDR3 DNA sequence: TGTGCCAGCAGCCACTACTCGCAGGGGGCGGCCTACAATGAGCAGTTCTTC.

This clone was picked up a small number of times. V is TRBV6-5 and J is TRBJ2-7, with 13 bases aligning to TRBD2. CDR3 length: 15 residues. The ends lost 4 bases at V and 5 bases at J; junction bases unmatched: 5. From germline, CDR1 is MNHEY and CDR2 SVGAGI. For the CDR3, the DNA is TGTGCCAGCAGTTCTGGACTAGCGGGAGTTGACGAGCAGTACTTC. Encoded protein: CASSSGLAGVDEQYF.

In its sample, this clone was seen once. This chain uses TRBV20-1 with TRBJ2-7; no clear D gene. The germline V gene has CDR1 DFQATT and CDR2 SNEGSKA (reference sequence). The CDR3 has 12 residues. V shed 3 bases and J shed 4 bases, with 10 bases lying between them. The CDR3 DNA is TGCAGTGCTAGTCTCAGCTATTACGAGCAGTACTTC. As protein: CSASLSYYEQYF.

This chain connects TRBV9 to TRBJ2-3; tentatively, D is TRBD2 (6 bases). The CDR3 totals 16 residues. The germline V gene has CDR1 SGDLS and CDR2 YYNGEE. V was pared by 2 bases and J by 3 bases, with 16 bases between. The CDR3 reads CASSVFLAETTDTQYF. Written as DNA, the CDR3 is TGTGCCAGCAGCGTCTTTTTAGCGGAGACAACAGATACGCAGTATTTT.

The chain is built from TRBV7-2 and TRBJ2-2; perhaps TRBD2 as D (6 bases). The CDR3 sequence is 15 residues long. Per germline, CDR1 SGHTA and CDR2 FQGNSA. Between the trimmed V and J ends, which lost 1 base and 10 bases, there was a span of 16 bases. Here the CDR3 reads CASSLEGLRIKELFF. The CDR3 DNA follows: TGTGCCAGCAGCTTAGAGGGACTCCGGATTAAGGAGCTGTTTTTT.

The V gene is TRBV9, the J gene TRBJ2-2; no definite D call. V lost 5 bases and J lost 3, with 11 bases in between. Per the germline V gene, CDR1 is SGDLS and CDR2 is YYNGEE. The CDR3 totals 14 residues. The CDR3 reads CASSPGSYTGELFF. The CDR3 DNA reads TGTGCCAGCAGTCCCGGCAGCTACACCGGGGAGCTGTTTTTT. Supplemented by reference TRBV9 and TRBJ2-2, the full variable domain reads DSGVTQTPKHLITATGQRVTLRCSPRSGDLSVYWYQQSLDQGLQFLIQYYNGEERAKGNILERFSAQQFPDLHSELNLSSLELGDSALYFCASSPGSYTGELFFGEGSRLTVL.

This chain links TRBV5-1 with TRBJ2-5; TRBD1 is a possible D gene (9 bases). CDR1 and CDR2 from the germline V gene are SGHRS and YFSETQ. The CDR3 extends over 16 amino acids. The V and J ends lost 3 bases and 4 bases respectively, with 19 bases between them. CDR3 residues: CASSSGGTGMLETQYF. The CDR3 DNA follows: TGCGCCAGCAGCTCGGGAGGGACAGGGATGTTAGAGACCCAGTACTTC.

V usage is TRBV28 and J usage is TRBJ2-2; the D call may be TRBD1 or TRBD2 (5 bases each). Per germline, CDR1 MDHEN and CDR2 SYDVKM. V was clipped by 7 bases and J by 4 bases, with 13 bases between them. CDR3 length: 14 residues. This chain's CDR3 is CASIKSGSTGELFF. DNA for the CDR3: TGTGCCAGCATCAAATCAGGGAGCACCGGGGAGCTGTTTTTT. Supplemented by reference TRBV28 and TRBJ2-2, the full variable domain reads DVKVTQSSRYLVKRTGEKVFLECVQDMDHENMFWYRQDPGLGLRLIYFSYDVKMKEKGDIPEGYSVSREKKERFSLILESASTNQTSMYLCASIKSGSTGELFFGEGSRLTVL.

CDR3 sequence: CASSYRQGANNSPLHF. CDR3 nucleotides: TGTGCCAGCAGTTACCGACAGGGCGCCAATAATTCACCCCTCCACTTT. The genes are TRBV6-2 or TRBV6-3 and TRBJ1-6, with 7 bases that match TRBD1. The CDR3 totals 16 residues. Trimming at V came to 2 bases and at J to 5 bases, leaving 6 bases not matched to a gene. Germline values: CDR1 MNHEY, CDR2 SVGEGT.

The CDR3 coding sequence is TGCGCCAGCAGTAATCTGCTAGCGGCTCCCCGGGGCATTCAGTACTTC. This sequence encodes CASSNLLAAPRGIQYF. J is TRBJ2-4 and V is TRBV10-2, with TRBD2 matching 7 bases. V lost 5 bases to trimming and J lost 9 bases; unmatched junction nucleotides: 16. Germline V gives CDR1 WSHSY, CDR2 SAAADI. This CDR3 is 16 amino acids long.

The rearrangement uses TRBV7-8 and TRBJ1-1, with D possibly matching TRBD1 (5 bases). The CDR3 has 13 residues. V dropped 2 bases and J dropped 9 bases, with 13 bases sitting between them. The germline V gene encodes CDR1 SGHVS and CDR2 FQNEAQ. The CDR3 spells CASSLLRDGKAFF. The CDR3 region has the DNA TGTGCCAGCAGCTTACTCCGGGACGGAAAAGCTTTCTTT.

This clone occurred once. The sample holds other DNA sequences that translate to the same CDR3. V and J are TRBV5-5 and TRBJ2-7, with 8 bases identical to TRBD1. J was trimmed by 3 bases and V by 0 bases; bases with no gene match: 14. The CDR3 sequence is 18 residues long. From germline, CDR1 is SGHKS and CDR2 YYEKEE (reference sequence). The CDR3 DNA follows: TGTGCCAGCAGCTTGGAGGGGACCTCCGGGACAGGAGACTACGAGCAGTACTTC. It yields the protein CASSLEGTSGTGDYEQYF. The full variable domain, completed using reference TRBV5-5 and TRBJ2-7, is DAGVTQSPTHLIKTRGQQVTLRCSPISGHKSVSWYQQVLGQGPQFIFQYYEKEERGRGNFPDRFSARQFPNYSSELNVNALLLGDSALYLCASSLEGTSGTGDYEQYFGPGTRLTVT.

The rearrangement uses TRBV6-5 and TRBJ2-3, with D tentatively TRBD2 (5 bases). Deletions cut 5 bases from V and 0 bases from J, with 12 bases between. The CDR3 has 15 residues. Germline V gene lookup returns CDR1 MNHEY and CDR2 SVGAGI. CDR3 sequence: CASSPLASSTDTQYF. CDR3 bases: TGTGCCAGCAGTCCATTAGCGAGTAGCACAGATACGCAGTATTTT.

The V and J genes are TRBV28 and TRBJ2-7; D gene ambiguous. The CDR3 has 14 residues. The germline gives CDR1 MDHEN, CDR2 SYDVKM. Trimming cost V 3 bases and J 2 bases, with 11 bases left between them. The CDR3 DNA reads TGTGCCAGCAGTTTTAGTCACTCAGCCTACGAGCAGTACTTC. Its translation is CASSFSHSAYEQYF.

The V and J genes are TRBV30 and TRBJ1-2; a possible D gene is TRBD1 (5 bases). The CDR3 has 15 residues. Germline assignment: CDR1 GTSNPN and CDR2 SVGIG (reference sequence). V shed 5 bases and J shed 2 bases, with 18 bases lying between them. CDR3 sequence reads: CAWGRGTSGNYGYTF. DNA for the CDR3: TGTGCCTGGGGGCGGGGGACGAGTGGGAACTATGGCTACACCTTC.

The rearrangement links TRBV30 to TRBJ1-1, with D uncertain. The V gene's germline CDR1 is GTSNPN and CDR2 SVGIG (reference sequence). V lost 3 bases to trimming and J lost 3 bases, with 5 bases between them. The CDR3 sequence is 11 residues long. The CDR3 DNA follows: TGTGCCTGGAGCATCTACACTGAAGCTTTCTTT. Translating it yields CAWSIYTEAFF.

The chain has TRBV18 and TRBJ2-7; 7 positions agree with TRBD1. The CDR3 length is 14 residues. The V gene end was trimmed by 6 bases and the J gene end by 2 bases; junction bases not matched to a gene: 7. Per germline, CDR1 KGHSH and CDR2 LQKENI. This CDR3 is CASSPQGEPYEQYF. In DNA form, the CDR3 reads TGTGCCAGCTCGCCCCAGGGGGAGCCCTACGAGCAGTACTTC.

V is TRBV27 and J is TRBJ2-2; D is perhaps TRBD1 (5 bases). Trimming removed 6 bases from V and 4 bases from J, with 15 bases in between. CDR1 MNHEY and CDR2 SMNVEV come from the germline V gene (reference sequence). The CDR3 runs 15 residues. The CDR3 DNA follows: TGTGCCAGCAGACCTTGGGGCAGGGTCACCGGGGAGCTGTTTTTT. It specifies CASRPWGRVTGELFF.

The rearrangement uses TRBV4-3 and TRBJ1-2; D is unclear. The germline V gene has CDR1 LGHNA and CDR2 YSLEER. CDR3 size: 14 residues. V was pared by 0 bases and J by 6 bases, with 11 bases between. CDR3 in DNA: TGCGCCAGCAGCCAAGATGAGAGTGGGGATGGCTACACCTTC. Its translation is CASSQDESGDGYTF.

The CDR3 nucleotides read TGTGCCAGCAGTTTCGACACGGGGGGAAACACCATATATTTT. The encoded protein is CASSFDTGGNTIYF. The J gene is TRBJ1-3, the V gene TRBV9; D remains ambiguous. The CDR3 extends over 14 amino acids. V was shortened by 5 bases and J by 4 bases, with 13 bases between the two germline ends. The germline CDR1 and CDR2 sequences are SGDLS and YYNGEE.

The V call is TRBV3-1 (or the pseudogene TRBV3-2), the J call TRBJ2-6, with D uncertain. Trimming shortened V by 3 bases and J by 0 bases, and 12 bases separated the two germline ends. Per germline, CDR1 LGHDT and CDR2 YNNKEL (reference sequence). The CDR3 consists of 17 residues. CDR3 sequence reads: CASSHQLDGSGANVLTF. CDR3 coding DNA: TGTGCCAGCAGCCACCAACTCGATGGCTCTGGGGCCAACGTCCTGACTTTC.

V gene TRBV27 combines with J gene TRBJ1-5; D unresolved. Per germline, CDR1 MNHEY and CDR2 SMNVEV (reference sequence). V was trimmed by 6 bases and J by 0 bases, leaving 6 bases between them. The CDR3 spans 13 residues. CDR3 amino acids: CASSFYSNQPQHF. The CDR3 DNA reads as TGTGCCAGCAGCTTCTATAGCAATCAGCCCCAGCATTTT.

The genes are TRBV27 and TRBJ1-1; D is undetermined. Trimming removed 5 bases from V and 0 bases from J, with 13 bases in between. The CDR3 runs 15 residues. Germline V gene lookup returns CDR1 MNHEY and CDR2 SMNVEV (reference sequence). CDR3 region: CASSPWTGMNTEAFF. For the CDR3, the DNA is TGTGCCAGCAGTCCATGGACGGGGATGAACACTGAAGCTTTCTTT.

The V gene is TRBV25-1, the J gene TRBJ1-4; D is undetermined. From germline, CDR1 is MGHDK and CDR2 SYGVNS. The CDR3 is 10 residues long. The ends were cut back, 6 bases at V and 8 bases at J, with 4 bases in the middle. The CDR3 DNA sequence: TGTGCCAGCAGAAAGGAAAAACTGTTTTTT. This sequence encodes CASRKEKLFF. Based on the CDR3 plus reference TRBV25-1 and TRBJ1-4, the full variable domain is EADIYQTPRYLVIGTGKKITLECSQTMGHDKMYWYQQDPGMELHLIHYSYGVNSTEKGDLSSESTVSRIRTEHFPLTLESARPSHTSQYLCASRKEKLFFGSGTQLSVL.

The rearrangement uses TRBV28 and TRBJ1-5; weak D call: TRBD1 (6 bases). Germline CDR1 is MDHEN and CDR2 is SYDVKM. The CDR3 is 16 residues long. V lost 3 bases and J 0 bases, leaving 12 bases between the germline ends. CDR3 in DNA: TGTGCCAGCAGTTTCTCGACAGGTTATAGCAATCAGCCCCAGCATTTT. It is translated as CASSFSTGYSNQPQHF.

The J gene is TRBJ2-7, the V gene TRBV6-5; D call uncertain. CDR1 MNHEY and CDR2 SVGAGI come from the germline V gene. This CDR3 comprises 11 residues. The V end lost 7 bases, the J end lost 3 bases, and 7 bases lay between the germline ends. The CDR3 region is CASTKNYEQYF. The CDR3 DNA is TGTGCCAGCACAAAGAACTACGAGCAGTACTTC.

The gene calls are TRBV28 and TRBJ2-5; D gene ambiguous. Germline assignment: CDR1 MDHEN and CDR2 SYDVKM. The CDR3 is 11 amino acids. The germline V and J ends were trimmed by 7 bases and 5 bases, with 8 bases remaining between them. CDR3 in amino acids: CASTFWETQYF. The CDR3 DNA follows: TGTGCCAGCACTTTTTGGGAGACCCAGTACTTC.

This sequence joins TRBV28 and TRBJ1-5; TRBD1 is a possible D gene (6 bases). Trimming took 5 bases from V and 0 from J, leaving 23 bases between them. This CDR3 spans 19 amino acids. Per the germline V gene, CDR1 is MDHEN and CDR2 is SYDVKM. The CDR3 DNA follows: TGTGCCAGCAGTCCCGGGGGGGCAGGGAAGGTATATAGCAATCAGCCCCAGCATTTT. The encoded protein is CASSPGGAGKVYSNQPQHF. The variable domain in full, with the rest retrieved from reference TRBV28 and TRBJ1-5, is DVKVTQSSRYLVKRTGEKVFLECVQDMDHENMFWYRQDPGLGLRLIYFSYDVKMKEKGDIPEGYSVSREKKERFSLILESASTNQTSMYLCASSPGGAGKVYSNQPQHFGDGTRLSIL.

The rearrangement joins TRBV14 to TRBJ1-4, with D possibly TRBD1 on 5 matching bases. Germline loops: CDR1 SGHDN, CDR2 FVKESK. V was clipped by 5 bases and J by 8 bases, with 15 bases between them. CDR3 size: 14 residues. CDR3 in DNA: TGTGCCAGCAGCGTCTCCGGGACGAGAGAAAAACTGTTTTTT. This sequence encodes CASSVSGTREKLFF.